This paragraph covers one T cell receptor beta chain sequence. The antigen is not known. The sample originates from a study of lymphopenia after photon versus proton radiotherapy. Overall study findings and caveats: After the lymphocyte nadir, photon-treated repertoires showed oligoclonal expansion, especially of CD8+ Temra cells.

Libraries were prepared by immunoSEQ multiplex PCR; TCRdb keeps only in-frame clonotypes and omits some of them. The sample has about 65,000 clones, 80% to 90% seen once; the top ten hold less than 14%. Trimming took 4 bases from V and 3 from J; bases not matched to a gene: 3. Germline loops: CDR1 SGHVS, CDR2 FQNEAQ. This CDR3 comprises 15 residues. The sequence was obtained from a man of 80 years or more with esophageal cancer. V gene TRBV7-8 combines with J gene TRBJ2-2; 9 positions agree with TRBD1. Source: peripheral blood, taken from a patient treated with proton-based radiotherapy. CDR3: CASSWWDRDTGELFF. CDR3 nucleotide sequence: TGTGCCAGCAGCTGGTGGGACAGGGACACCGGGGAGCTGTTTTTT.